The rows below give T cell receptor beta chains drawn from one sample of a study of shared clonotypes between healthy human individuals. The repertoire was sequenced with immunoSEQ multiplex PCR; TCRdb's copy has only in-frame clones and lacks some. The sample lists 550,000 to 750,000 clones, under 95% occurring once. The sequenced material came from naive CD8+ T cells sorted from blood. Receptor source: a man aged 25 to 40 in good health. CDR3s include the opening cysteine and the closing phenylalanine or tryptophan. Each record gives: V gene, CDR3 length, D gene, J gene, CDR3 protein, CDR3 DNA. The D gene is left open where the match is weak.

>TRBV28|19|-|TRBJ2-2
CASSYPGQIQVANTGELFF
TGTGCCAGCAGTTACCCCGGACAGATACAGGTCGCGAACACCGGGGAGCTGTTTTTT
>TRBV11-2|14|-|TRBJ1-1
CASSSRWARTEAFF
TGTGCCAGCAGCTCCCGGTGGGCTAGAACTGAAGCTTTCTTT
>TRBV2|14|TRBD1|TRBJ2-7
CASSIQGAVNEQYF
TGTGCCAGCAGCATCCAGGGGGCGGTGAACGAGCAGTACTTC
>TRBV18|15|-|TRBJ1-1
CASSPATVTNTEAFF
TGTGCCAGCTCACCAGCGACAGTGACGAACACTGAAGCTTTCTTT
>TRBV25-1|12|-|TRBJ2-5
CASRGVYETQYF
TGTGCCAGCCGAGGGGTGTATGAGACCCAGTACTTC
>TRBV5-6|13|-|TRBJ2-7
CASTPSSPYEQYF
TGTGCCAGCACCCCCTCTAGCCCCTACGAGCAGTACTTC
>TRBV4-3|15|-|TRBJ2-1
CASSQDRPSVNEQFF
TGCGCCAGCAGCCAAGATCGGCCTAGCGTCAATGAGCAGTTCTTC
>TRBV4-1|13|-|TRBJ2-7
CASSQAVADEQYF
TGCGCCAGCAGCCAAGCCGTTGCGGACGAGCAGTACTTC
>TRBV28|20|TRBD2|TRBJ2-5
CASSLLLLAGPPGGQETQYF
TGTGCCAGCAGTTTATTGTTACTAGCGGGACCCCCCGGGGGCCAAGAGACCCAGTACTTC
>TRBV27|17|TRBD2|TRBJ2-4
CASSPIPGLAVENIQYF
TGTGCCAGCAGTCCCATCCCGGGACTAGCGGTAGAGAACATTCAGTACTTC
>TRBV7-9|16|-|TRBJ2-2
CASSLVENRDTGELFF
TGTGCCAGCAGCTTAGTAGAAAACCGTGACACCGGGGAGCTGTTTTTT
>TRBV30|15|TRBD1|TRBJ2-5
CAWGALQGAWETQYF
TGTGCCTGGGGTGCCCTACAGGGGGCTTGGGAGACCCAGTACTTC
>TRBV29-1|12|-|TRBJ1-1
CSVLSGFTEAFF
TGCAGCGTTTTGTCGGGGTTCACTGAAGCTTTCTTT
>TRBV7-6|15|-|TRBJ1-1
CASSLAILGDTEAFF
TGTGCCAGCAGCTTAGCCATTCTAGGGGACACTGAAGCTTTCTTT
>TRBV5-1|12|-|TRBJ2-5
CASSLDQETQYF
TGCGCCAGCAGCTTGGACCAAGAGACCCAGTACTTC
>TRBV4-3|14|TRBD2|TRBJ2-1
CASSQGLADNEQFF
TGCGCCAGCAGCCAAGGACTAGCGGACAATGAGCAGTTCTTC
>TRBV5-4|12|-|TRBJ2-7
CASSLGLGEQYF
TGTGCCAGCAGCTTGGGACTCGGCGAGCAGTACTTC
>TRBV7-8|15|TRBD2|TRBJ2-1
CASSITSGTSNEQFF
TGTGCCAGCAGCATTACTAGCGGGACAAGCAATGAGCAGTTCTTC